This entry lists 19 T cell receptor beta chains sequenced from one sample in a study of cytomegalovirus exposure and HLA in healthy donors. PCR involved 60 Vbeta and 13 Jbeta primers. Data came from immunoSEQ multiplex PCR; TCRdb stores just in-frame clones and leaves some out. The sample includes approximately 290,000 clones, 75% to 85% seen only once; the top ten take approximately 0.3%. The material sequenced was PBMCs. Source of these receptors: a girl aged 2 to 10 in good health and CMV-seronegative.

The chain has TRBV19 and TRBJ2-2, with 9 bases aligning to TRBD1. With 6 bases clipped from V and 4 bases from J, the junction kept 9 bases outside the gene matches. CDR1 and CDR2 (germline): LNHDA, SQIVND (reference sequence). There are 16 residues in the CDR3. The DNA of the CDR3 is TGTGCCAGTAGGCGGCAGGGACAGGGTCGCACCGGGGAGCTGTTTTTT. Protein product: CASRRQGQGRTGELFF.

The rearrangement joins TRBV7-8 to TRBJ2-7; TRBD2 is a possible D gene (7 bases). V lost 1 base to trimming and J lost 5 bases, with 12 bases between them. From germline, CDR1 is SGHVS and CDR2 FQNEAQ. The CDR3 loop spans 14 amino acids. The chain's CDR3 is CASSLEGGGDEQYF. CDR3 in DNA: TGTGCCAGCAGCTTAGAGGGGGGGGGTGACGAGCAGTACTTC. Full variable domain (rest looked up from reference TRBV7-8 and TRBJ2-7): GAGVSQSPRYKVAKRGQDVALRCDPISGHVSLFWYQQALGQGPEFLTYFQNEAQLDKSGLPSDRFFAERPEGSVSTLKIQRTQQEDSAVYLCASSLEGGGDEQYFGPGTRLTVT.

The rearrangement uses TRBV10-2 and TRBJ2-7; unclear D gene. Germline assignment: CDR1 WSHSY and CDR2 SAAADI. The germline V and J ends were trimmed by 5 bases and 0 bases, with 8 bases remaining between them. The CDR3 length is 13 residues. The DNA for the CDR3 is TGCGCCAGCAGTCGGCAGGTCTCCTACGAGCAGTACTTC. Its translation is CASSRQVSYEQYF.

The chain couples TRBV18 to TRBJ1-1; D possibly corresponds to TRBD1 (6 bases). CDR3 length equals 17 residues. V dropped 3 bases and J dropped 1 base, with 18 bases sitting between them. In germline, CDR1 is KGHSH, CDR2 LQKENI. The DNA for the CDR3 is TGTGCCAGCTCACCGCGACAGGAGAGCGTTGGGAACACTGAAGCTTTCTTT. Amino acid sequence: CASSPRQESVGNTEAFF.

The table lists this clone with a few counts. The chain combines TRBV6-5 with TRBJ2-3; the match to TRBD1 covers 7 bases. V was pared by 5 bases and J by 4 bases, with 6 bases of the junction left unmatched. Germline V gene data show CDR1 as MNHEY and CDR2 as SVGAGI. The CDR3 is 14 residues long. Here the CDR3 reads CASSDRDGADTQYF. The DNA of the CDR3 is TGTGCCAGCAGTGACAGGGATGGGGCAGATACGCAGTATTTT.

A few counts support this clone. This chain joins TRBV6-5 and TRBJ2-1; D remains ambiguous. Germline assignment: CDR1 MNHEY and CDR2 SVGAGI. V lost 5 bases and J 7 bases, leaving 12 bases between the germline ends. The CDR3 covers 13 residues. The CDR3 protein is CASSVGERNEQFF. The CDR3 DNA follows: TGTGCCAGCAGTGTAGGAGAACGGAATGAGCAGTTCTTC.

J is TRBJ1-5 and V is TRBV30, with 8 bases identical to TRBD1. The CDR3 has 16 amino acids. V shed 4 bases, J shed 7 bases, and the junction held 15 bases outside the gene matches. CDR1 is GTSNPN and CDR2 is SVGIG in the germline V gene (reference sequence). CDR3 in amino acids: CAWTPGTGAREQPQHF. In DNA, the CDR3 is TGTGCCTGGACTCCCGGGACAGGCGCAAGGGAACAGCCCCAGCATTTT.

The DNA for the CDR3 is TGTGCCAGCAGTTCCGCTCGGTTGTGGGAGCAGTACTTC. This codes for CASSSARLWEQYF. The gene calls are TRBV28 and TRBJ2-7; D unresolved. Germline V gene sequence: CDR1 MDHEN, CDR2 SYDVKM. The CDR3 has 13 amino acids. Trimming took 4 bases from V and 7 from J, leaving 14 bases between them.

To note about this clone: At one of its ends the junction is not consistent with the germline gene, which may arise from a read error. The chain has TRBV7-9 and TRBJ1-2, with 10 bases matching TRBD1. This CDR3 is 16 amino acids long. CDR1 and CDR2 from the germline V gene are SEHNR and FQNEAQ (reference sequence). CDR3 in amino acids: CSSSLGGTGADYGYTF. The CDR3 coding sequence is TGTTCCAGCAGCTTAGGTGGGACAGGGGCTGACTATGGCTACACCTTC.

CDR3 DNA sequence: TGTGCCAGCAGCCCTGACAGGCCCTCTGAAAAACTGTTTTTT. Translating gives CASSPDRPSEKLFF. J is TRBJ1-4 and V is TRBV11-3; D possibly corresponds to TRBD1 (6 bases). CDR1 and CDR2 (germline): SGHNT, YENEEA. The CDR3 sequence is 14 residues long. Between the trimmed V and J ends, which lost 5 bases and 7 bases, there was a span of 14 bases.

The chain is built from TRBV7-8 and TRBJ2-7, with TRBD1 identical over 9 bases. CDR3 length equals 14 residues. Germline lookup yields CDR1 SGHVS and CDR2 FQNEAQ. V was clipped by 5 bases and J by 5 bases; unmatched bases: 7. The CDR3 nucleotides are TGTGCCAGCAGCCGGGGGACAGGGTGGCACGAGCAGTACTTC. The encoded protein is CASSRGTGWHEQYF.

This rearrangement joins TRBV4-1 to TRBJ2-3; 7 bases are a match to TRBD2. J gave up 6 bases and V 4 bases, and 13 bases lay outside the gene matches. The CDR3 spans 16 residues. Germline-derived CDR1 and CDR2 are MGHRA and YSYEKL. In DNA, the CDR3 is TGCGCCAGCAGCCCAAGGGCGGCGGGAGAGGCCGATACGCAGTATTTT. This encodes CASSPRAAGEADTQYF.

The rearrangement uses TRBV5-1 and TRBJ2-3; no firm D call. The V and J ends lost 5 bases and 2 bases respectively, with 15 bases between them. The CDR3 is 15 amino acids. The V gene's germline CDR1 is SGHRS and CDR2 YFSETQ. CDR3 region: CASRLSTDPTDTQYF. The CDR3, as DNA: TGCGCCAGCAGACTTTCTACAGACCCCACAGATACGCAGTATTTT.

This clone was counted a few times. The V and J genes are TRBV5-6 and TRBJ1-1, with D unresolved. V was trimmed by 1 base and J by 1 base, leaving 5 bases between them. This CDR3 has 13 amino acids. Per germline, CDR1 SGHDT and CDR2 YYEEEE. CDR3 sequence: CASSLSKNTEAFF. In DNA, the CDR3 is TGTGCCAGCAGCTTGTCTAAGAACACTGAAGCTTTCTTT.

The V and J genes are TRBV5-1 and TRBJ2-1; the D gene is possibly TRBD2 (5 bases). V was shortened by 0 bases and J by 4 bases, with 14 bases between the two germline ends. CDR3 length equals 16 residues. Germline-derived CDR1 and CDR2 are SGHRS and YFSETQ. The CDR3 reads CASSLGSPGGYNEQFF. CDR3 DNA sequence: TGCGCCAGCAGCTTGGGGAGCCCCGGCGGGTACAATGAGCAGTTCTTC.

The genes are TRBV2 and TRBJ1-1; 8 nucleotides agree with TRBD1. Germline CDR1 reads SNHLY; CDR2 reads FYNNEI. There are 13 residues in the CDR3. The junction had 6 bases not matched to a gene; V was cut back by 7 bases and J by 5 bases. CDR3 in DNA: TGTGCCAGCACACCCACAGGGGGGACTGAAGCTTTCTTT. Translated, it gives CASTPTGGTEAFF.

V is TRBV27 and J is TRBJ2-3; D call uncertain. The germline V and J ends were trimmed by 0 bases and 5 bases, with 21 bases remaining between them. This CDR3 is 18 amino acids long. Germline V gene data show CDR1 as MNHEY and CDR2 as SMNVEV (reference sequence). The CDR3 protein is CASSLSAPLYSLGDTQYF. Written as DNA, the CDR3 is TGTGCCAGCAGTTTATCGGCCCCCTTATACAGCCTGGGAGATACGCAGTATTTT.

Only a few counts were recorded for this clone. The J gene is TRBJ2-1, the V gene TRBV19; 10 bases agree with TRBD2. Germline V gene sequence: CDR1 LNHDA, CDR2 SQIVND (reference sequence). CDR3 size: 15 residues. Trimming cost V 6 bases and J 3 bases; bases outside gene matches: 5. The CDR3: CASSTGLAVYNEQFF. CDR3 sequence (DNA): TGTGCCAGTAGCACCGGACTAGCGGTCTACAATGAGCAGTTCTTC.

The genes are TRBV29-1 and TRBJ2-1; D is unresolved. Germline V lookup: CDR1 SQVTM, CDR2 ANQGSEA. This CDR3 is built from 12 residues. The V end was cut by 2 bases, the J end by 4 bases, with 6 bases between. The CDR3 DNA sequence: TGCAGCGTTGAAAGCCAATACAATGAGCAGTTCTTC. It codes for CSVESQYNEQFF.